The 25 T cell receptor beta chains presented below share a single source sample, sequenced in a study of blood T cell repertoires in COVID-19. Clones were read by immunoSEQ multiplex PCR, and TCRdb kept only the in-frame ones, dropping some. This table has 93,000 or so clones, roughly 84% appearing once. Input material: peripheral blood. The receptors come from a human donor in a cohort sampled during active COVID-19.

The V and J genes are TRBV5-1 and TRBJ1-4, with a tentative D call TRBD1 (5 bases). Trimming cost V 5 bases and J 8 bases, with 16 bases left between them. This CDR3 is built from 14 residues. Germline CDR1 is SGHRS and CDR2 is YFSETQ. CDR3 sequence (DNA): TGCGCCAGCAGTCTCCTAGGGGTCGGAGAAAAACTGTTTTTT. It yields the protein CASSLLGVGEKLFF.

This chain uses TRBV5-1 with TRBJ2-2; TRBD1 might be the D (5 bases). The germline V gene has CDR1 SGHRS and CDR2 YFSETQ. The CDR3 contains 15 residues. Trimming left V 1 base short and J 6 bases short, with 13 bases between. CDR3 in DNA: TGCGCCAGCAGCTTGACCCCTACAGGCTCCGGGGAGCTGTTTTTT. Protein sequence: CASSLTPTGSGELFF.

The chain couples TRBV2 to TRBJ1-4, with 7 bases lining up with TRBD1. The CDR3 is 14 amino acids. CDR1 is SNHLY, CDR2 FYNNEI, per germline. V shed 5 bases, J shed 4 bases, and the junction held 4 bases outside the gene matches. This CDR3 reads CASSQGGSNEKLFF. CDR3 nucleotide sequence: TGTGCCAGCAGTCAGGGGGGTAGTAATGAAAAACTGTTTTTT. The full variable domain, its missing parts supplied by reference TRBV2 and TRBJ1-4, is EPEVTQTPSHQVTQMGQEVILRCVPISNHLYFYWYRQILGQKVEFLVSFYNNEISEKSEIFDDQFSVERPDGSNFTLKIRSTKLEDSAMYFCASSQGGSNEKLFFGSGTQLSVL.

The chain employs TRBV10-3 and TRBJ1-4; no clear D. CDR1 is ENHRY, CDR2 SYGVKD, per germline. The CDR3 extends over 12 amino acids. Trimming cost V 8 bases and J 8 bases, with 12 bases left between them. CDR3 sequence reads: CAIGSAREKLFF. CDR3 in DNA: TGTGCCATCGGTAGTGCGAGGGAAAAACTGTTTTTT.

The chain combines TRBV10-1 with TRBJ1-1; D possibly corresponds to TRBD1 (6 bases). The CDR3 sequence is 14 residues long. Trimming cost V 3 bases and J 5 bases, with 13 bases left between them. Germline V CDR1 and CDR2: WNHNN, SYGVQD (reference sequence). CDR3: CASSDEGRGTEAFF. The DNA of the CDR3 is TGCGCCAGCAGTGATGAGGGAAGGGGGACTGAAGCTTTCTTT.

This chain joins TRBV10-2 and TRBJ2-7; D possibly corresponds to TRBD2 (6 bases). CDR3 length equals 11 residues. Trimming shortened V by 8 bases and J by 3 bases, and 8 bases separated the two germline ends. The germline gives CDR1 WSHSY, CDR2 SAAADI. CDR3 residues: CASREHYEQYF. CDR3 in DNA: TGCGCCAGCCGGGAGCACTACGAGCAGTACTTC.

The chain links TRBV27 to TRBJ1-2; 7 bases agree with TRBD1. V was pared by 5 bases and J by 5 bases, with 11 bases of the junction left unmatched. Germline CDR1 is MNHEY and CDR2 is SMNVEV (reference sequence). The CDR3 runs to 15 residues. CDR3 sequence: CASSPGTATGYGYTF. The CDR3, as DNA: TGTGCCAGCAGTCCGGGGACAGCCACAGGGTATGGCTACACCTTC.

V and J are TRBV18 and TRBJ1-2, with 7 bases identical to TRBD1. The V gene's germline CDR1 is KGHSH and CDR2 LQKENI. The CDR3 spans 16 residues. The J segment lost 1 base and the V segment lost 6 bases, leaving 11 bases of the junction unmatched. CDR3 sequence reads: CASSSPSGTDNYGYTF. CDR3 in DNA: TGTGCCAGCTCCAGTCCCTCCGGGACAGATAACTATGGCTACACCTTC.

This chain links TRBV5-1 with TRBJ2-1; the match to TRBD1 covers 9 bases. The CDR3 is 16 residues long. Per the germline V gene, CDR1 is SGHRS and CDR2 is YFSETQ. V lost 3 bases and J lost 6; bases outside the gene matches: 10. The CDR3 sequence is CASSWTGTGSANEQFF. The CDR3 DNA follows: TGCGCCAGCAGCTGGACCGGGACAGGGTCCGCCAATGAGCAGTTCTTC.

The rearrangement links TRBV27 to TRBJ2-5; tentatively, D is TRBD2 (7 bases). The CDR3 runs to 15 residues. The germline V gene encodes CDR1 MNHEY and CDR2 SMNVEV (reference sequence). V shed 6 bases and J shed 4 bases, with 18 bases lying between them. The CDR3 DNA reads TGTGCCAGCAGCCTCGCCGGGGGCGGGGGAGAGACCCAGTACTTC. Its protein product is CASSLAGGGGETQYF.

V is TRBV18 and J is TRBJ1-6; TRBD1 matches at 10 bases. V trimming: 2 bases; J trimming: 7 bases; junction bases outside the gene matches: 5. This CDR3 comprises 16 residues. The germline V gene has CDR1 KGHSH and CDR2 LQKENI. CDR3 coding DNA: TGTGCCAGCTCACCAACCGGGACAGGGGTGAATTCACCCCTCCACTTT. Its translation is CASSPTGTGVNSPLHF.

The V call is TRBV11-2, the J call TRBJ1-2, with D perhaps matching TRBD1 (6 bases). V lost 2 bases, J lost 3 bases, and 10 bases lay in between. This CDR3 has 14 amino acids. CDR1 and CDR2 (germline): SGHAT, FQNNGV. This CDR3 reads CASSLSGGDYGYTF. The CDR3 DNA sequence: TGTGCCAGCAGCTTATCGGGGGGCGACTATGGCTACACCTTC. Filled out from reference TRBV11-2 and TRBJ1-2, the complete variable domain reads EAGVAQSPRYKIIEKRQSVAFWCNPISGHATLYWYQQILGQGPKLLIQFQNNGVVDDSQLPKDRFSAERLKGVDSTLKIQPAKLEDSAVYLCASSLSGGDYGYTFGSGTRLTVV.

CDR3 amino acids: CASSQDLGGGANTGELFF. CDR3 DNA sequence: TGTGCCAGCAGCCAAGATCTGGGAGGAGGGGCGAACACCGGGGAGCTGTTTTTT. The V and J genes are TRBV3-1 (or the pseudogene TRBV3-2) and TRBJ2-2, with D possibly being TRBD2 (6 bases). The CDR3 runs to 18 residues. Germline V gene lookup returns CDR1 LGHDT and CDR2 YNNKEL (reference sequence). The ends were cut back, 0 bases at V and 0 bases at J, with 14 bases in the middle.

This chain joins TRBV5-6 and TRBJ1-6; no definite D call. The CDR3 runs 17 residues. Trimming removed 2 bases from V and 11 bases from J, with 23 bases in between. Germline-derived CDR1 and CDR2 are SGHDT and YYEEEE. The CDR3 bases are TGTGCCAGCAGCTTCCCTTTTCCCGGGGTCGATAGTCCACCCCTCCACTTT. Protein sequence: CASSFPFPGVDSPPLHF.

V and J are TRBV6-5 and TRBJ1-1; TRBD1 matches 9 bases. The J segment lost 8 bases and the V segment lost 6 bases, leaving 13 bases of the junction unmatched. The CDR3 extends over 15 amino acids. Germline V gives CDR1 MNHEY, CDR2 SVGAGI. As DNA, the CDR3 is TGTGCCAGCAGCAAGTTTGACAGGGGGGTTTCCGAAGCTTTCTTT. Translated: CASSKFDRGVSEAFF.

The V call is TRBV14, the J call TRBJ1-1, with 10 bases matching TRBD1. The J segment lost 4 bases and the V segment lost 6 bases, leaving 5 bases of the junction unmatched. This CDR3 contains 14 residues. The V gene's germline CDR1 is SGHDN and CDR2 FVKESK. For the CDR3, the DNA is TGTGCCAGCAGACCGTGGACAGGGGGCACTGAAGCTTTCTTT. Translation: CASRPWTGGTEAFF.

The V and J genes are TRBV5-5 and TRBJ1-3; no clear D. This CDR3 has 15 residues. Trimming pared 1 base from V and 0 bases from J, leaving 8 bases between. Germline V gene data show CDR1 as SGHKS and CDR2 as YYEKEE (reference sequence). The CDR3 DNA is TGTGCCAGCAGCTTGTGGGAGCTCTCTGGAAACACCATATATTTT. It specifies CASSLWELSGNTIYF.

This chain uses TRBV5-1 with TRBJ1-5; maybe TRBD1 (5 bases). This CDR3 has 15 amino acids. Deletions cut 4 bases from V and 0 bases from J, with 11 bases between. Germline CDR1 and CDR2: SGHRS and YFSETQ. The CDR3 region is CASSQGTDSNQPQHF. The CDR3 nucleotides are TGCGCCAGCAGCCAAGGGACTGATAGCAATCAGCCCCAGCATTTT.

The rearrangement uses TRBV7-2 and TRBJ1-2; weak D call: TRBD1 (6 bases). The germline V gene has CDR1 SGHTA and CDR2 FQGNSA. Trimming pared 1 base from V and 5 bases from J, leaving 11 bases between. CDR3 length: 14 residues. CDR3 nucleotides: TGTGCCAGCAGCTTAGAGATAACAGGGTATGGCTACACCTTC. Translation gives CASSLEITGYGYTF. Together with reference TRBV7-2 and TRBJ1-2, the CDR3 gives the full variable domain: GAGVSQSPSNKVTEKGKDVELRCDPISGHTALYWYRQSLGQGLEFLIYFQGNSAPDKSGLPSDRFSAERTGGSVSTLTIQRTQQEDSAVYLCASSLEITGYGYTFGSGTRLTVV.

The CDR3: CASSLEIGAETQYF. CDR3 nucleotides: TGTGCCAGCAGCTTGGAGATAGGGGCTGAGACCCAGTACTTC. The chain joins TRBV5-4 to TRBJ2-5; a weak D match, TRBD1 (5 bases). Germline V gives CDR1 SGHNT, CDR2 YYREEE (reference sequence). This CDR3 region has 14 residues. Trimming stripped 0 bases from V and 5 bases from J, with 11 bases between.

The chain recombines TRBV19 with TRBJ1-5, with TRBD1 matching 7 bases. CDR1 and CDR2 from the germline V gene are LNHDA and SQIVND (reference sequence). The CDR3 runs 17 residues. Trimming took 6 bases from V and 6 from J; bases not matched to a gene: 17. The CDR3: CASSSSGSGTAGQPQHF. In DNA, the CDR3 is TGTGCCAGTAGCTCTTCCGGATCGGGGACAGCGGGTCAGCCCCAGCATTTT.

The V call is TRBV24-1, the J call TRBJ2-3; 7 positions agree with TRBD1. The CDR3 loop spans 15 amino acids. The trim removed 3 bases at V and 2 bases at J, leaving 4 bases unmatched. CDR1 and CDR2 (germline): KGHDR, SFDVKD. The CDR3 nucleotides read TGTGCCACCAGTGATCCAGGGGGTGACACAGATACGCAGTATTTT. This encodes CATSDPGGDTDTQYF.

There are a few counts of this clone. The chain is built from TRBV4-2 and TRBJ1-1, with D possibly being TRBD1 (6 bases). The CDR3 is 16 amino acids. Per the germline V gene, CDR1 is LGHNA and CDR2 is YNFKEQ. Trimming cost V 4 bases and J 6 bases, with 21 bases left between them. CDR3 region: CASSPLNGVGGAEAFF. The CDR3 DNA is TGTGCCAGCAGCCCTTTGAACGGGGTTGGGGGCGCTGAAGCTTTCTTT.

This chain connects TRBV6-2 or TRBV6-3 to TRBJ2-7; no firm D call. V was trimmed by 0 bases and J by 4 bases, leaving 10 bases between them. The length of the CDR3 is 14 residues. Germline lookup yields CDR1 MNHEY and CDR2 SVGEGT. CDR3 protein: CASSYSNTKYEQYF. As DNA, the CDR3 is TGTGCCAGCAGTTACTCGAACACCAAATACGAGCAGTACTTC.

This clone appeared a single time. The V gene is TRBV4-2, the J gene TRBJ2-7; 7 nucleotides agree with TRBD2. There are 15 residues in the CDR3. Losses at the gene ends were 4 bases for V and 1 base for J; bases not matched to a gene: 7. In germline, CDR1 is LGHNA, CDR2 YNFKEQ. The CDR3 here is CASSLGGGLSYEQYF. Written as DNA, the CDR3 is TGTGCCAGCAGCCTAGGCGGGGGACTGTCCTACGAGCAGTACTTC.